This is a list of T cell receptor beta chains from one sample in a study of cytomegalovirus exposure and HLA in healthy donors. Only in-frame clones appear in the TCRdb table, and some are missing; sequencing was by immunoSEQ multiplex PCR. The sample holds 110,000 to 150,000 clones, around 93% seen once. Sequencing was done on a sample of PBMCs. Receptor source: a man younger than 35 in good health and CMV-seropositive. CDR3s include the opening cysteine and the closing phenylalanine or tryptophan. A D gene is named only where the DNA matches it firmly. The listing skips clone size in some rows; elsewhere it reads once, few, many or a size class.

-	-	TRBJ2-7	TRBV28	TGTGCCAGCAGCCTAGACAGGACCTACGAGCAGTACTTC	CASSLDRTYEQYF
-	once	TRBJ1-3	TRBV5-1	TGCGCCAGCTCGAGGGCGGCTGGAAACACCATATATTTT	CASSRAAGNTIYF
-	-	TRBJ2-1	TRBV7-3	TGTGCCAGCAGCTTAACCCCGGGACTCGCACCTTACAATGAGCAGTTCTTC	CASSLTPGLAPYNEQFF
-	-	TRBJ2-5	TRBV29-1	TGCAGCGTCGCCGCAAGGGGGACCCAGTACTTC	CSVAARGTQYF
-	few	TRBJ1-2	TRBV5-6	TGTGCCAGCAGCTTGGAGAGAGGGCGCTATGGCTACACCTTC	CASSLERGRYGYTF
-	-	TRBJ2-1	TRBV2	TGTGCCAGCACCCTTAGCGGAGGGCAGTTCTTC	CASTLSGGQFF
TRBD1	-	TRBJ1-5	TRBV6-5	TGTGCCAGCAGTTACTCCTGGGACAGAAATCAGCCCCAGCATTTT	CASSYSWDRNQPQHF
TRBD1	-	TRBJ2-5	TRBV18	TGTGCCAGCTCACCGCGACAGGGTGGTCAAGAGACCCAGTACTTC	CASSPRQGGQETQYF
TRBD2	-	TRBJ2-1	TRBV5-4	TGTGCCAGCAGCTCGGGACTAGACTACAATGAGCAGTTCTTC	CASSSGLDYNEQFF
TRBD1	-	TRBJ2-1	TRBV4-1	TGCGCCAGCAGCCCTTACTCCGGGACAGCGCACTACAATGAGCAGTTCTTC	CASSPYSGTAHYNEQFF
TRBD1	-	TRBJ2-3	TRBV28	TGTGCCAGCAGTCTTCCGTTACAGGGGGTTACGCAGTATTTT	CASSLPLQGVTQYF
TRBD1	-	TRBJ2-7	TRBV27	TGTGCCAGCAGTTTATCAAGGGGGCCCCCCTACGAGCAGTACTTC	CASSLSRGPPYEQYF
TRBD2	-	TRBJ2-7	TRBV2	TGTGCCAGCAGTAAAACGGGACTAGCCCCTTACGAGCAGTACTTC	CASSKTGLAPYEQYF
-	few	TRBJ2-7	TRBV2	TGTGCCAGCAGTGGACTAAATGCCGACGAGCAGTACTTC	CASSGLNADEQYF
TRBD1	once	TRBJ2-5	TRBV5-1	TGCGCCAGCGGCCGGAACAGGGGGATTTCTTCGGCGGAGACCCAGTACTTC	CASGRNRGISSAETQYF
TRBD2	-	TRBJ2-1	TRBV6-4	TGTGCCAGCAGTGACTTCTCGACTAGCGGGAAGGATGAGCAGTTCTTC	CASSDFSTSGKDEQFF
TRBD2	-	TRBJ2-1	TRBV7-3	TGTGCCAGCAGCCCCCCGGGAGGGGAGCAGTTCTTC	CASSPPGGEQFF
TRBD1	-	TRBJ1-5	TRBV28	TGTGCCAGCAGTTTATCCCCTTTTAACAGGGGGCGCGAACAGCCCCAGCATTTT	CASSLSPFNRGREQPQHF
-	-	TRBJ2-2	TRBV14	TGTGCCAGCAGCCAAGGAGGCGGCTACACCGGGGAGCTGTTTTTT	CASSQGGGYTGELFF
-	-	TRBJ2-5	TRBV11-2	TGTGCCAGCAGCTTAGAGCGGCAGGAGACCCAGTACTTC	CASSLERQETQYF
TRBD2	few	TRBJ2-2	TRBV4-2	TGTGCCAGCAGCCAAGTAAGCGGGGAGACCGGGGAGCTGTTTTTT	CASSQVSGETGELFF
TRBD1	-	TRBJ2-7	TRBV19	TGTGCCAGTAGTGTGCCGGGACAGGGGTTCGAGCAGTACTTC	CASSVPGQGFEQYF
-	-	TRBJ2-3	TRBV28	TGTGCCAGCAGTGAGGAGGTCACAGATACGCAGTATTTT	CASSEEVTDTQYF
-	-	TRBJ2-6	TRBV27	TGTGCCAGCAGTCCGGTATTGGGCCCTGGGGCCAACGTCCTGACTTTC	CASSPVLGPGANVLTF
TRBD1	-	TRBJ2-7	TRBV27	TGTGCCAGCAGTTCCCGGACAGGGTTCGGGGTAAGCTACGAGCAGTACTTC	CASSSRTGFGVSYEQYF
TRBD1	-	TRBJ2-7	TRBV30	TGTGCCTGGAGTACCGGACAGGGCCCCGGGTACGAGCAGTACTTC	CAWSTGQGPGYEQYF
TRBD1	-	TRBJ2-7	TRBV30	TGTGCCTGGAGTCGGACAGGCGGTGGATACGAGCAGTACTTC	CAWSRTGGGYEQYF
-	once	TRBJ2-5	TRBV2	TGTGCCAGCAGTGTTGCAGGGTGGGAGACCCAGTACTTC	CASSVAGWETQYF
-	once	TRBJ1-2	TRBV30	TGTGCCTGGAGTGTACTCGGGGGTAACTATGGCTACACCTTC	CAWSVLGGNYGYTF
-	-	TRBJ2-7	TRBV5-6	TGTGCCAGCAGCTCAGGGTTCCGCGAGCAGTACTTC	CASSSGFREQYF
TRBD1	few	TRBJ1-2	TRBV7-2	TGTGCCAGCAGCTTGACAGGGGTGGGTGGCTACACCTTC	CASSLTGVGGYTF
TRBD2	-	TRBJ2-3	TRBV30	TGTGCCTGGAGGCAAAGCGGGAGTTTTGATACGCAGTATTTT	CAWRQSGSFDTQYF
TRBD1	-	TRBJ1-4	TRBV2	TGTGCCAGCAGTGTCAGGGGGCGCGAAAAACTGTTTTTT	CASSVRGREKLFF
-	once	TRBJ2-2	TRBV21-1	TGTGCCAGCAGCAACCGGGAGGGGACCGGGGAGCTGTTTTTT	CASSNREGTGELFF
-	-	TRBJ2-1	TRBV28	TGTGCCAGCAGTTTACCAGCGGCCCTCTACAATGAGCAGTTCTTC	CASSLPAALYNEQFF
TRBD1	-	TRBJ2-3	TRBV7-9	TGTGCCGGGACAGGGGGCATCGGCACAGATACGCAGTATTTT	CAGTGGIGTDTQYF
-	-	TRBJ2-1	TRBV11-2	TGTGCCAGCAGCTTAGTGGCCCCCTACAATGAGCAGTTCTTC	CASSLVAPYNEQFF
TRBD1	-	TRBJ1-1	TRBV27	TGTGCCAGTCGACAGGGGTTCGCTGAAGCTTTCTTT	CASRQGFAEAFF
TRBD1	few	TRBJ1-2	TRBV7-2	TGTGCCAGCAGCTCAATCCGACAGGGTGGCTACACCTTC	CASSSIRQGGYTF
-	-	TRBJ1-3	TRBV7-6	TGTGCCAGCAGCCGGGGGGTGGCCCCCGGAAACACCATATATTTT	CASSRGVAPGNTIYF
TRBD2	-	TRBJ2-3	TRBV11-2	TGTGCCAGCAGCTGGGCTAGCGGGAGTGGGACAGATACGCAGTATTTT	CASSWASGSGTDTQYF
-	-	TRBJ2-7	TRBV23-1	TGCGCCAGCAGCGGAGGGGTCTACGAGCAGTACTTC	CASSGGVYEQYF
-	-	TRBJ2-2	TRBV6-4	TGTGCCAGCAGCCGGACAGCGAACACCGGGGAGCTGTTTTTT	CASSRTANTGELFF
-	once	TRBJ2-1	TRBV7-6	TGTGCCAGCAGCTTCTGGGGGACTGGGGAGCAGTTCTTC	CASSFWGTGEQFF
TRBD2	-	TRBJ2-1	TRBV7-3	TGTGCCAGCAGCTTAGGGCTAGCGGGAGTCAATGAGCAGTTCTTC	CASSLGLAGVNEQFF
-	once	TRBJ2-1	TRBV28	TGTGCCAGCAGTTCCCTGACGGGAGCGTTCTACAATGAGCAGTTCTTC	CASSSLTGAFYNEQFF